This T cell receptor beta chain is from a study of shared clonotypes between healthy human individuals. This table comes from immunoSEQ multiplex PCR, and its TCRdb copy is limited to in-frame clones, with some not included. This sample carries about 750,000 clones, roughly 92% of them seen once, and the ten largest clones take 20% to 30%. For this clone: Its antigen is unknown.

Study-wide results and caveats: In general, naive subsets displayed greater estimated richness than memory subsets did. When compared with the clonotypes that were shared by all four sorted-subset donors, the non-shared clonotypes turned out to have lower generation probabilities.

Terminally differentiated effector memory CD45RA+ cells were left out of the naive CD8 fraction, which was CD45RO-negative and positively selected for CCR7. All donors were Caucasian adults living in Nashville, Tennessee. Germline CDR1 MGHRA, CDR2 YSYEKL. V shed 4 bases and J shed 0 bases, with 13 bases lying between them. CDR3 length: 15 amino acids. V usage is TRBV4-1 and J usage is TRBJ2-7, with D possibly TRBD1 on 6 matching bases. Input material: naive CD8+ T cells sorted from blood. The sequence was obtained from a young man in good health. This CDR3 is CASSLGQTSSYEQYF. The CDR3 DNA is TGCGCCAGCAGCCTCGGACAGACGAGCTCCTACGAGCAGTACTTC.